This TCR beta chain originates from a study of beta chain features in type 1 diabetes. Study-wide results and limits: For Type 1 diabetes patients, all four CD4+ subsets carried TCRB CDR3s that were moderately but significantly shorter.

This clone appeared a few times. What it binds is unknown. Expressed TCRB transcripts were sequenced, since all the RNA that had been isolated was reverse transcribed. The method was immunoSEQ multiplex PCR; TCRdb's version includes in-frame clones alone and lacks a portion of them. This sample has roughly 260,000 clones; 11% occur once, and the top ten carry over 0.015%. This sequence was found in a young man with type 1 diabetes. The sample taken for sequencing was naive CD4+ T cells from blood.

CDR3 nucleotides: TGTGCCACCTCCCGAGGCGAAAAACTGTTTTTT. It specifies CATSRGEKLFF. The J gene is TRBJ1-4, the V gene TRBV19; no reliable D call. The germline V gene encodes CDR1 LNHDA and CDR2 SQIVND (reference sequence). V dropped 10 bases and J dropped 8 bases, with 11 bases sitting between them. The CDR3 has 11 residues.